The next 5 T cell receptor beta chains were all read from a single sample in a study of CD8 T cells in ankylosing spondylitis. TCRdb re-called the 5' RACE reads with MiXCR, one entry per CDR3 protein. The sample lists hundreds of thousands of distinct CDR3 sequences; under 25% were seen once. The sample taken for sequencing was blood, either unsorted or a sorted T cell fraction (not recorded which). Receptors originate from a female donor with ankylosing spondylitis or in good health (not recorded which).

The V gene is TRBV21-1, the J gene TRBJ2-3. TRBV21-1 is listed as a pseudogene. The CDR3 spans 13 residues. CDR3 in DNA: TGTGCCAGCAGCATCACTAGCACAGATACGCAGTATTTT. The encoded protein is CASSITSTDTQYF.

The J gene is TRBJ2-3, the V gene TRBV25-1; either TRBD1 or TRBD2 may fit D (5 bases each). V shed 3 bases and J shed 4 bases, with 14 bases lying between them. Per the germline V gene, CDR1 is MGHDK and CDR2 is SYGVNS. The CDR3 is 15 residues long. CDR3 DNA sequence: TGTGCCAGCAGTGAGTGGGGGATAGGAGCAGATACGCAGTATTTT. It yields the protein CASSEWGIGADTQYF.

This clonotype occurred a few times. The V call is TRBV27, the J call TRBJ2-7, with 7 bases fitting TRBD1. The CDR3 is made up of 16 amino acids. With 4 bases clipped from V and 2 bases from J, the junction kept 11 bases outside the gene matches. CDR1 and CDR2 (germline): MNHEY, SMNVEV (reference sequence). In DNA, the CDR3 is TGTGCCAGCAGTTCTAGAACAGGGGTCTCCACCTACGAGCAGTACTTC. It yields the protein CASSSRTGVSTYEQYF.

The CDR3 sequence: CASRWDRGSPLHF. The DNA for the CDR3 is TGTGCCAGCAGATGGGACAGAGGTTCACCCCTCCACTTT. The rearrangement uses TRBV12-3 or TRBV12-4 and TRBJ1-6; TRBD1 aligns across 7 bases. The length of the CDR3 is 13 residues. J gave up 9 bases and V 6 bases, and 5 bases lay outside the gene matches.

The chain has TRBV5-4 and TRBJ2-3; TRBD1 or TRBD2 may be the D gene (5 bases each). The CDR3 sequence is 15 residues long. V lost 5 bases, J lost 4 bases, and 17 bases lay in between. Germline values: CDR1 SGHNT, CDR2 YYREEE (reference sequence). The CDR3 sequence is CASRLQPGRPDTQYF. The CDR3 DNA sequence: TGTGCCAGCAGGCTTCAACCGGGGCGTCCAGATACGCAGTATTTT.